The 25 T cell receptor beta chains below all came from one sample that was sequenced in a study of cytomegalovirus exposure and HLA in healthy donors. The PCR contained 60 Vbeta and 13 Jbeta primers. Assay: immunoSEQ multiplex PCR; the TCRdb copy retains only in-frame clones and omits some. The sample shows around 90,000 clones, around 85% of them seen only once. Material: PBMCs. These receptors were obtained from a man in his forties in good health and CMV-seropositive.

V and J are TRBV19 and TRBJ1-1, with a weak D call TRBD1 (5 bases). CDR3 length: 11 residues. V lost 9 bases and J 10 bases, leaving 15 bases between the germline ends. Germline-derived CDR1 and CDR2 are LNHDA and SQIVND (reference sequence). This CDR3 reads CASGGVGTAFF. CDR3 DNA: TGTGCCAGCGGGGGTGTTGGGACAGCTTTCTTT.

This clone was observed a single time. The chain couples TRBV10-1 to TRBJ2-5, with unresolved D. With 0 bases removed from V and 2 bases from J, the gap between germline ends came to 10 bases. CDR1 is WNHNN, CDR2 SYGVQD, per germline (reference sequence). The length of the CDR3 is 15 residues. In DNA, the CDR3 is TGCGCCAGCAGTGAGTCGGCCCTAGGACAAGAGACCCAGTACTTC. Its protein product is CASSESALGQETQYF.

V usage is TRBV10-3 and J usage is TRBJ2-3, with a weak D call TRBD1 (6 bases). The ends were cut back, 4 bases at V and 3 bases at J, with 20 bases in the middle. Germline-derived CDR1 and CDR2 are ENHRY and SYGVKD. This CDR3 is built from 17 residues. CDR3 sequence (DNA): TGTGCCATCAGTGCCAGTTCGAGGGGGTTTTCTACAGATACGCAGTATTTT. Protein product: CAISASSRGFSTDTQYF.

In DNA form, the CDR3 reads TGTGCCAGCAGCCCCGGGGGGCCGGGGGCCAACGTCCTGACTTTC. Translated: CASSPGGPGANVLTF. V and J are TRBV6-5 and TRBJ2-6; maybe TRBD2 (7 bases). Germline V gene lookup returns CDR1 MNHEY and CDR2 SVGAGI. This CDR3 has 15 residues. Trimming left V 6 bases short and J 4 bases short, with 13 bases between.

This clone appeared once. The junction does not match germline at one end; this may be a read error. V and J are TRBV4-1 and TRBJ2-3; no reliable D call. The CDR3 length is 14 residues. Germline values: CDR1 MGHRA, CDR2 YSYEKL. The CDR3 DNA sequence: TGTGCCAGCAGCCAGCTCGGGTCCGCAGATACGCAGTATTTT. It yields the protein CASSQLGSADTQYF.

CDR3 coding DNA: TGTGCCAGTAGGGAGGGGAACACTGAAGCTTTCTTT. This encodes CASREGNTEAFF. The rearrangement links TRBV19 to TRBJ1-1, with D uncertain. V was shortened by 6 bases and J by 1 base, with 6 bases between the two germline ends. CDR1 and CDR2 from the germline V gene are LNHDA and SQIVND (reference sequence). This CDR3 comprises 12 residues.

The V gene is TRBV7-9, the J gene TRBJ1-2; perhaps TRBD1 as D (5 bases). V lost 0 bases and J 8 bases, leaving 13 bases between the germline ends. Germline V gene lookup returns CDR1 SEHNR and CDR2 FQNEAQ (reference sequence). The CDR3 spans 14 residues. CDR3 in DNA: TGTGCCAGCAGCTTAGCGAATGGAGGGACCGGCTACACCTTC. It translates to CASSLANGGTGYTF.

This clone appeared a few times. The chain uses TRBV6-1 and TRBJ1-4; TRBD1 aligns across 7 bases. V was clipped by 6 bases and J by 7 bases; unmatched bases: 11. The CDR3 is 15 amino acids. CDR1 MNHNS and CDR2 SASEGT come from the germline V gene. The CDR3 is CASREQGMGSEKLFF. DNA for the CDR3: TGTGCCAGCAGGGAACAGGGGATGGGCAGTGAAAAACTGTTTTTT.

The J gene is TRBJ2-1, the V gene TRBV4-1; 9 positions match TRBD2. V trimming: 5 bases; J trimming: 0 bases; junction bases outside the gene matches: 2. CDR1 MGHRA and CDR2 YSYEKL come from the germline V gene. The CDR3 runs to 15 residues. The CDR3 sequence is CASSAGGISYNEQFF. The DNA for the CDR3 is TGCGCCAGCAGCGCGGGGGGGATCTCCTACAATGAGCAGTTCTTC.

The chain carries TRBV19 and TRBJ1-4; tentative D call: TRBD1 (5 bases). The V gene's germline CDR1 is LNHDA and CDR2 SQIVND (reference sequence). This CDR3 is built from 15 residues. The V end was cut by 7 bases, the J end by 0 bases, with 12 bases between. The DNA for the CDR3 is TGTGCCAGTATGGCAGGGCCCGCAACTAATGAAAAACTGTTTTTT. This gives the protein CASMAGPATNEKLFF.

In its sample, this clone was seen once. The V gene is TRBV7-2, the J gene TRBJ2-1; 15 nucleotides line up with TRBD2. This CDR3 spans 18 amino acids. The germline V gene has CDR1 SGHTA and CDR2 FQGNSA. The V and J ends lost 4 bases and 6 bases, in that order; junction bases with no gene match: 10. CDR3 protein: CASSSGLAGGIGINEQFF. In DNA, the CDR3 is TGTGCCAGCAGCTCTGGACTAGCGGGAGGGATTGGGATCAATGAGCAGTTCTTC.

CDR3 in DNA: TGTGCCTGGAGTGTAACGGTTGCGAACACCGGGGAGCTGTTTTTT. This codes for CAWSVTVANTGELFF. The chain recombines TRBV30 with TRBJ2-2; D unresolved. Trimming cost V 0 bases and J 0 bases, with 8 bases left between them. The germline gives CDR1 GTSNPN, CDR2 SVGIG (reference sequence). The CDR3 contains 15 residues.

This clone was seen only a few times. A junction end diverges from the germline sequence, so it may reflect a read error. This chain joins TRBV7-9 and TRBJ2-5, with TRBD2 identical over 14 bases. The better agreement between TRBJ2-7 and the DNA end casts doubt on the J call. CDR3 length: 15 residues. The germline V gene has CDR1 SEHNR and CDR2 FQNEAQ (reference sequence). The chain's CDR3 is CSSSLGTSGSDEQYF. The CDR3 DNA reads TGTTCCAGCAGCCTTGGGACTAGCGGGAGCGACGAGCAGTACTTC.

Written as DNA, the CDR3 is TGTGCCACCAGCAAAGATATTGTCGGGGATACGCAGTATTTT. Its translation: CATSKDIVGDTQYF. This chain uses TRBV15 with TRBJ2-3; D remains unclear. CDR3 size: 14 residues. CDR1 and CDR2 from the germline V gene are LNHNV and YYDKDF (reference sequence). Trimming removed 4 bases at V and 6 bases at J, with 14 bases between.

The V and J genes are TRBV11-3 and TRBJ1-1, with D unresolved. V was shortened by 2 bases and J by 3 bases, with 7 bases between the two germline ends. Looked up from germline, CDR1 is SGHNT and CDR2 is YENEEA. The CDR3 covers 13 residues. The CDR3 spells CASSLREDTEAFF. CDR3 nucleotides: TGTGCCAGCAGCTTAAGGGAGGACACTGAAGCTTTCTTT.

The genes are TRBV6-5 and TRBJ1-1; 7 nucleotides match TRBD1. V lost 6 bases to trimming and J lost 5 bases; unmatched junction nucleotides: 9. The CDR3 sequence is 14 residues long. CDR1 and CDR2 from the germline V gene are MNHEY and SVGAGI. The CDR3 sequence: CASRPDRVGTEAFF. CDR3 DNA: TGTGCCAGCAGACCAGACAGGGTAGGAACTGAAGCTTTCTTT.

The genes are TRBV27 and TRBJ2-7; 8 bases fit TRBD2. In germline, CDR1 is MNHEY, CDR2 SMNVEV (reference sequence). The trim removed 2 bases at V and 7 bases at J, leaving 16 bases unmatched. This CDR3 has 17 amino acids. CDR3 coding DNA: TGTGCCAGCAGTTTAATTGCCCCCGGGAGGGCCTGGGGGGAGCAGTACTTC. Its protein is CASSLIAPGRAWGEQYF.

This rearrangement joins TRBV7-9 to TRBJ1-1; 8 bases are a match to TRBD1. The germline gives CDR1 SEHNR, CDR2 FQNEAQ (reference sequence). The J segment lost 3 bases and the V segment lost 8 bases, leaving 5 bases of the junction unmatched. The CDR3 is 13 amino acids. In DNA form, the CDR3 reads TGTGCCAGCGCCATGACAGGGGACACTGAAGCTTTCTTT. This sequence encodes CASAMTGDTEAFF.

This chain's CDR3 is CASSLVGGGETRAYEQYF. DNA of the CDR3: TGTGCCAGCAGCTTAGTAGGCGGGGGAGAGACCCGAGCCTACGAGCAGTACTTC. This chain links TRBV7-9 with TRBJ2-7; 7 nucleotides line up with TRBD2. Germline V lookup: CDR1 SEHNR, CDR2 FQNEAQ (reference sequence). This CDR3 region has 18 residues. Trimming removed 1 base from V and 2 bases from J; junction bases left unmatched: 14.

The CDR3 nucleotides read TGTGCCAGCAGTTCGACAGGGGTGGGAGATACGCAGTATTTT. It encodes CASSSTGVGDTQYF. V is TRBV28 and J is TRBJ2-3, with TRBD1 matching over 8 bases. The junction had 5 bases not matched to a gene; V was cut back by 4 bases and J by 5 bases. CDR1 and CDR2 (germline): MDHEN, SYDVKM. The CDR3 totals 14 residues.

CDR3: CSALLPLNTEAFF. DNA of the CDR3: TGCAGCGCTCTCCTACCGTTGAACACTGAAGCTTTCTTT. This sequence joins TRBV29-1 and TRBJ1-1; no clear D gene. Trimming stripped 7 bases from V and 0 bases from J, with 12 bases between. The length of the CDR3 is 13 residues. Per the germline V gene, CDR1 is SQVTM and CDR2 is ANQGSEA.

This rearrangement joins TRBV7-2 to TRBJ2-2; D remains unclear. The germline gives CDR1 SGHTA, CDR2 FQGNSA. Between the trimmed V and J ends, which lost 8 bases and 4 bases, there was a span of 11 bases. This CDR3 contains 13 residues. The CDR3 is CASAQVTTGELFF. CDR3 bases: TGTGCCAGCGCCCAGGTTACCACCGGGGAGCTGTTTTTT.

As DNA, the CDR3 is TGTGCCAGTAGTTCCCCCGGACTAGTCTCCAATGAGCAGTTCTTC. Translated: CASSSPGLVSNEQFF. This sequence joins TRBV19 and TRBJ2-1; 7 bases are shared with TRBD2. V was pared by 5 bases and J by 6 bases, with 10 bases of the junction left unmatched. CDR1 and CDR2 (germline): LNHDA, SQIVND (reference sequence). The CDR3 contains 15 residues.

This clone was counted once. DNA for the CDR3: TGCAGCGCCCACCACAGGGTCAACACTGAAGCTTTCTTT. Translation gives CSAHHRVNTEAFF. The V gene is TRBV29-1, the J gene TRBJ1-1; weak D call: TRBD1 (6 bases). V lost 7 bases to trimming and J lost 2 bases, with 14 bases between them. The CDR3 contains 13 residues. Germline V gene lookup returns CDR1 SQVTM and CDR2 ANQGSEA.

This clone was counted a single time. This chain links TRBV29-1 with TRBJ1-1; TRBD1 might be the D (6 bases). The germline V and J ends were trimmed by 5 bases and 4 bases, with 14 bases remaining between them. CDR1 is SQVTM, CDR2 ANQGSEA, per germline. CDR3 length: 13 amino acids. In DNA, the CDR3 is TGCAGCGTTCGGGACACCGGAGGCACTGAAGCTTTCTTT. Protein: CSVRDTGGTEAFF.